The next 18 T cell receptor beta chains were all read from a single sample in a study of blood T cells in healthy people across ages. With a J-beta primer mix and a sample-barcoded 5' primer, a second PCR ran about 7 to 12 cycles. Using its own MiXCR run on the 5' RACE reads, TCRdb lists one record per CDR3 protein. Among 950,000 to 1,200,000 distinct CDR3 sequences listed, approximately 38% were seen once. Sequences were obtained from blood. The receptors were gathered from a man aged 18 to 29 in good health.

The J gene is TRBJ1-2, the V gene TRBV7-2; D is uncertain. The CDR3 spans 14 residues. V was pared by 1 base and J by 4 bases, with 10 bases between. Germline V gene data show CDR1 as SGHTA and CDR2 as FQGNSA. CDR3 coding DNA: TGTGCCAGCAGCTTAGGTCCAGACACCTATGGCTACACCTTC. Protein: CASSLGPDTYGYTF.

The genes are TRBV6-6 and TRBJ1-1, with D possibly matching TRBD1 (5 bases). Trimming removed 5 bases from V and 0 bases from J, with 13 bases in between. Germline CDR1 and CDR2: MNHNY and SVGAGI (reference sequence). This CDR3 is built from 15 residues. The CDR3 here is CASSQGERMNTEAFF. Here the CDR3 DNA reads TGTGCCAGCAGTCAGGGCGAGAGGATGAACACTGAAGCTTTCTTT.

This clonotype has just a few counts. The DNA for the CDR3 is TGTGCCAGCCAAACGGGCGCCGACTATGGCTACACCTTC. Protein product: CASQTGADYGYTF. The rearrangement links TRBV2 to TRBJ1-2; no reliable D call. V gave up 8 bases and J gave up 3 bases, with 13 bases separating them. The length of the CDR3 is 13 residues. Germline V lookup: CDR1 SNHLY, CDR2 FYNNEI.

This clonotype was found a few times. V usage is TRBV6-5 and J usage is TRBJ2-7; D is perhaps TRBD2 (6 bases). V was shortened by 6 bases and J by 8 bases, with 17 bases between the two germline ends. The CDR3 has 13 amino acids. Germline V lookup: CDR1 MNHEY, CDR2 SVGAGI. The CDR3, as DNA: TGTGCCAGCAGAAGCGACCGGGAGATCAAGCAGTACTTC. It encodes CASRSDREIKQYF.

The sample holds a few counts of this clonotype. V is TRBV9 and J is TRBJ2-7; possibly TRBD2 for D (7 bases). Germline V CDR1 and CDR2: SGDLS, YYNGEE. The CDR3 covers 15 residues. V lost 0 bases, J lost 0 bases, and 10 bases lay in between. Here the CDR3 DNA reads TGTGCCAGCAGCGTAGGGGGGGGCTACTCCTACGAGCAGTACTTC. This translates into CASSVGGGYSYEQYF.

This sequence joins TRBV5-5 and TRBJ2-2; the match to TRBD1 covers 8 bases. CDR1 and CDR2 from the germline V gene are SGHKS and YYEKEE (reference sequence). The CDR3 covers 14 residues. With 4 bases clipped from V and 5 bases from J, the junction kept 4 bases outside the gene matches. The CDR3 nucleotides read TGTGCCAGCAGCCCACGGACAGGGACCGGGGAGCTGTTTTTT. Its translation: CASSPRTGTGELFF.

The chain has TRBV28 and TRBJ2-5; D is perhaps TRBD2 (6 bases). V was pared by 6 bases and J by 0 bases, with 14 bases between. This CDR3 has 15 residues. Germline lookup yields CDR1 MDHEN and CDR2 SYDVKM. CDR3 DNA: TGTGCCAGCAGCTTCGCGGGGCTCAACCAAGAGACCCAGTACTTC. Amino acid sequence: CASSFAGLNQETQYF.

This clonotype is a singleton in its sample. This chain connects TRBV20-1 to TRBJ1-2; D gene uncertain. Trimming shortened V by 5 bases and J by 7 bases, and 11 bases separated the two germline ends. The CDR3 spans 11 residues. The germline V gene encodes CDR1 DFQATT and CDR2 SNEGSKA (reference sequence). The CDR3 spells CSASRGFGYTF. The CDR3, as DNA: TGCAGTGCTTCACGGGGTTTTGGCTACACCTTC.

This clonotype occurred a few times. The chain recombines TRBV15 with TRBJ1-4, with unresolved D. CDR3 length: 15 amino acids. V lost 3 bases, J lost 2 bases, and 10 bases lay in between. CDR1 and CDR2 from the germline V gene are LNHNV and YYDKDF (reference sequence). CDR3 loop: CATSSTTRTNEKLFF. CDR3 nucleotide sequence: TGTGCCACCAGCAGTACGACCCGCACTAATGAAAAACTGTTTTTT.

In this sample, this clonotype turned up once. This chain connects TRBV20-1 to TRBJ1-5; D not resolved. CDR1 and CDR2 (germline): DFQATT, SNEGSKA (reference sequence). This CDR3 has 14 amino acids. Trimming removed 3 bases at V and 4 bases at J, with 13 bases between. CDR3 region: CSASLGPANQPQHF. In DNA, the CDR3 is TGCAGTGCTAGCTTAGGACCGGCGAATCAGCCCCAGCATTTT.

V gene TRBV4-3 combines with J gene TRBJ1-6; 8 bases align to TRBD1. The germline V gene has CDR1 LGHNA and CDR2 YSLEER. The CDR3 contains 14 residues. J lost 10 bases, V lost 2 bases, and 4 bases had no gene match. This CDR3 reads CASSQTGGSSPLHF. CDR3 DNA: TGCGCCAGCAGCCAAACAGGGGGAAGCTCACCCCTCCACTTT.

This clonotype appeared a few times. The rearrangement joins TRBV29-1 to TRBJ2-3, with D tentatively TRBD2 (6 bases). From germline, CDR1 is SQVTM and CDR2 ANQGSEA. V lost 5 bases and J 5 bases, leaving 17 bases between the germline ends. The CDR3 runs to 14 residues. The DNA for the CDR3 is TGCAGCGTTCGGGAGCGGGTCACTCGAGATACGCAGTATTTT. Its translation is CSVRERVTRDTQYF.

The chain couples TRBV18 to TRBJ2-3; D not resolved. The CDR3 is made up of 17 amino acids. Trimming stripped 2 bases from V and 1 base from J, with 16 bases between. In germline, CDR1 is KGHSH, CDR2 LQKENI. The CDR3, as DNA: TGTGCCAGCTCACCAAAGGGCGTCGGAGACGGCACAGATACGCAGTATTTT. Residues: CASSPKGVGDGTDTQYF. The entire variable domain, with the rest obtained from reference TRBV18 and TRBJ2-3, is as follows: NAGVMQNPRHLVRRRGQEARLRCSPMKGHSHVYWYRQLPEEGLKFMVYLQKENIIDESGMPKERFSAEFPKEGPSILRIQQVVRGDSAAYFCASSPKGVGDGTDTQYFGPGTRLTVL.

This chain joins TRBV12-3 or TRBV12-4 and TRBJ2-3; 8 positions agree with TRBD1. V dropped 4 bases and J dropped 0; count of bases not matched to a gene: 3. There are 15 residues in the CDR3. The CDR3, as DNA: TGTGCCAGCAGTTGGACAGGGACTAGCACAGATACGCAGTATTTT. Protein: CASSWTGTSTDTQYF.

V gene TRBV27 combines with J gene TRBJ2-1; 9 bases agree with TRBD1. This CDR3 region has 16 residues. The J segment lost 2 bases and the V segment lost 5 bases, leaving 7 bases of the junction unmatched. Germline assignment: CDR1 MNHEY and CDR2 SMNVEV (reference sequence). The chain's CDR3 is CASSIRDRAPYNEQFF. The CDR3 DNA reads TGTGCCAGCAGTATACGGGACAGGGCCCCCTACAATGAGCAGTTCTTC.

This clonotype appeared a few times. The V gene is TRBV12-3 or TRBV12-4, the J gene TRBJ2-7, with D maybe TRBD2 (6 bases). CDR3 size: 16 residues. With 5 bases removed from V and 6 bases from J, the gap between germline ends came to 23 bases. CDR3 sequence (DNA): TGTGCCAGCAGTCCCGGCGTAGGACTAAGACTCGGCGAGCAGTACTTC. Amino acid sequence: CASSPGVGLRLGEQYF.

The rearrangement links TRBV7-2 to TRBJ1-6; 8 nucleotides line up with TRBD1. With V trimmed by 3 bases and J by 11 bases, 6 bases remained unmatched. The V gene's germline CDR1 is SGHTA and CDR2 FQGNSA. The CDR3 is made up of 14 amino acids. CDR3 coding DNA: TGTGCCAGCAGCTTTGGGGACAGGAGGCCACCCCTCCACTTT. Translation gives CASSFGDRRPPLHF.

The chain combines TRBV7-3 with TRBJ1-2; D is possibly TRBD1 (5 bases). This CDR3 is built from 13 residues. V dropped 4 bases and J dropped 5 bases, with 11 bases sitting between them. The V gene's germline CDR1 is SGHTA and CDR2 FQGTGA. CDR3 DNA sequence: TGTGCCAGCAGCTCGTCCGACAGATATGGCTACACCTTC. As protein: CASSSSDRYGYTF.